This TCR beta chain was obtained from a study of T cell responses to AZD1222 COVID-19 vaccine. Here immunoSEQ multiplex PCR was the method, and the copy in TCRdb shows in-frame clones only, minus some. The sample has 160,000 or so clones, about 92% seen once; the top ten hold less than 3%. Regarding the study as a whole: Recipients of AZD1222 seropositive at baseline numbered only 5 to 7.

Of note for this clone: Its target is unknown.

The CDR3 consists of 17 residues. The J segment lost 6 bases and the V segment lost 1 base, leaving 10 bases of the junction unmatched. Germline CDR1 MGHRA, CDR2 YSYEKL. This receptor was identified in an adult in good health. The source material was peripheral blood, sampled on day 0 of AZD1222 vaccination. The chain carries TRBV4-1 and TRBJ2-2, with 8 bases matching TRBD2. CDR3 region: CASSQVPGLGGPGELFF. The CDR3 DNA sequence: TGCGCCAGCAGCCAAGTCCCGGGACTAGGGGGACCCGGGGAGCTGTTTTTT.